Listed below are T cell receptor beta chains from one sample, sequenced in a study of somatic mutations in cytotoxic T cells in rheumatoid arthritis. Sequencing used immunoSEQ multiplex PCR; TCRdb keeps in-frame clones, though not all of them. The profile covers roughly 20,000 clones, with around 83% appearing a single time and approximately 15% taken by the ten largest. Sequencing was done on a sample of CD8+ T cells sorted from blood. These receptors were obtained from an adult with rheumatoid arthritis. The CDR3 runs from the conserved cysteine through the conserved F or W. A D gene is named only where the DNA matches it firmly. Clone size is stated in some rows and not others, as once, few, many or a class when expanded.

TRBD1,TRBJ2-7,TRBV6-5,NA,CASSRTDRGTSQYF,TGTGCCAGCAGTAGAACCGACAGGGGTACCTCACAGTACTTC
TRBD2,TRBJ2-7,TRBV7-6,NA,CASSLGGGRADEQYF,TGTGCCAGCAGCTTAGGTGGCGGGAGGGCCGACGAGCAGTACTTC
NA,TRBJ1-1,TRBV2,NA,CASTERWDTEAFF,TGTGCCAGCACCGAGAGGTGGGACACTGAAGCTTTCTTT
NA,TRBJ2-2,TRBV29-1,NA,CSVEGRGALNTGELFF,TGCAGCGTTGAAGGCCGCGGGGCCCTGAACACCGGGGAGCTGTTTTTT
NA,TRBJ1-1,TRBV29-1,few,CSVEQSNTEAFF,TGCAGCGTTGAACAATCGAACACTGAAGCTTTCTTT
NA,TRBJ2-2,TRBV14,NA,CASRDPQGNTGELFF,TGTGCCAGCAGGGATCCACAGGGAAACACCGGGGAGCTGTTTTTT
TRBD1,TRBJ1-1,TRBV4-1,NA,CASSPWDREDTEAFF,TGCGCCAGCAGCCCTTGGGACAGGGAGGACACTGAAGCTTTCTTT
NA,TRBJ1-4,TRBV7-9,NA,CASSYVGGGELFF,TGTGCCAGCAGCTACGTGGGAGGAGGTGAACTGTTTTTT
NA,TRBJ2-1,TRBV6-5,NA,CASSPLPVSYNEQFF,TGTGCCAGCAGTCCTCTGCCGGTCTCCTACAATGAGCAGTTCTTC
NA,TRBJ1-1,TRBV27,NA,CASSTRRGRHTEAFF,TGTGCCAGCAGTACCCGACGGGGGAGGCACACTGAAGCTTTCTTT
NA,TRBJ2-4,TRBV4-3,NA,CASSQEERNIQYF,TGCGCCAGCAGCCAAGAAGAAAGAAACATTCAGTACTTC
NA,TRBJ1-1,TRBV7-8,NA,CASSLRSVDAAFF,TGTGCCAGCAGCCTGAGGTCTGTGGACGCGGCTTTCTTT
NA,TRBJ2-1,TRBV27,NA,CASSFGENEQFF,TGTGCCAGCAGTTTCGGGGAAAATGAGCAGTTCTTC
TRBD2,TRBJ2-3,TRBV5-1,few,CASSLEAGTITDTQYF,TGCGCCAGCAGCTTGGAGGCCGGGACTATAACAGATACGCAGTATTTT
TRBD1,TRBJ1-4,TRBV6-6,NA,CASASGGVEKLFF,TGTGCCAGTGCCTCAGGGGGTGTTGAAAAACTGTTTTTT
NA,TRBJ2-1,TRBV4-3,NA,CASSQPGDPNEQFF,TGCGCCAGCAGCCAACCAGGGGATCCCAATGAGCAGTTCTTC
NA,TRBJ2-2,TRBV5-3,NA,CARSLSDTANTGELFF,TGTGCCAGAAGCTTGTCCGACACGGCGAACACCGGGGAGCTGTTTTTT
NA,TRBJ2-7,TRBV19,NA,CASSIGKAYEQYF,TGTGCCAGTAGTATAGGGAAGGCCTACGAGCAGTACTTC
NA,TRBJ2-3,TRBV29-1,NA,CSVVKPRPVGTDTQYF,TGCAGCGTTGTAAAACCTAGGCCCGTTGGCACAGATACGCAGTATTTT
NA,TRBJ1-1,TRBV7-2,NA,CASSLGGWGHMNTEAFF,TGTGCCAGCAGCTTAGGAGGATGGGGCCACATGAACACTGAAGCTTTCTTT
TRBD2,TRBJ2-7,TRBV29-1,once,CSVEKLAGGSEQYF,TGCAGCGTTGAGAAACTAGCGGGAGGGTCCGAGCAGTACTTC
NA,TRBJ1-1,TRBV7-9,NA,CASSHRSTEAFF,TGTGCCAGCAGCCACCGGTCCACTGAAGCTTTCTTT
NA,TRBJ2-7,TRBV6-5,NA,CASSYSIGLDSYEQYF,TGTGCCAGCAGTTACTCGATAGGGCTAGACTCCTACGAGCAGTACTTC
NA,TRBJ1-6,TRBV7-2,few,CASSELFVNSPLHF,TGTGCCAGCAGCGAGTTATTTGTAAATTCACCCCTCCACTTT
NA,TRBJ2-7,TRBV12-5,NA,CASGFPLLEQYF,TGTGCTAGTGGTTTCCCCCTCCTCGAGCAGTACTTC
NA,TRBJ2-2,TRBV6-6,NA,CASSYPGASNTGELFF,TGTGCCAGCAGTTACCCGGGGGCCTCGAACACCGGGGAGCTGTTTTTT
NA,TRBJ1-5,TRBV27,NA,CASSRGVHQPQHF,TGTGCCAGCAGTCGAGGGGTACATCAGCCCCAGCATTTT
NA,TRBJ1-1,TRBV11-1,NA,CASSLGGGRMNTEAFF,TGTGCCAGCAGCTTAGGTGGGGGACGGATGAACACTGAAGCTTTCTTT